Listed here are 30 T cell receptor beta chains from one sample, sequenced in a study of T cells after yellow fever vaccination. Via MiXCR, TCRdb re-called the 5' RACE reads, giving one row per CDR3 protein. The sample lists 450,000 to 650,000 distinct CDR3 sequences, roughly 14% occurring once. Here the sequenced sample was PBMCs, taken on the day of the yellow fever booster vaccination. Every receptor here comes from a man aged 30 to 39 who received the YFV17D yellow fever vaccine.

The chain links TRBV5-7 to TRBJ2-7; D unresolved. TRBV5-7 is sorted into the ORF group, with uncertain function. This CDR3 contains 14 residues. V gave up 0 bases and J gave up 2 bases, with 9 bases separating them. CDR3 sequence (DNA): TGTGCCAGCAGCTTGGATGGGGTTCCCTACGAGCAGTACTTC. It codes for CASSLDGVPYEQYF.

The V call is TRBV12-3 or TRBV12-4, the J call TRBJ1-1, with D hard to call. Trimming shortened V by 5 bases and J by 0 bases, and 13 bases separated the two germline ends. The CDR3 loop spans 15 amino acids. The CDR3 nucleotides read TGTGCCAGCAGTCCATACAGCGTAATGAACACTGAAGCTTTCTTT. Translation gives CASSPYSVMNTEAFF.

V is TRBV20-1 and J is TRBJ2-4; 13 bases map to TRBD2. CDR1 is DFQATT, CDR2 SNEGSKA, per germline (reference sequence). The ends lost 0 bases at V and 10 bases at J; junction bases unmatched: 18. The CDR3 is 19 residues long. CDR3 protein: CSARDLRTSGGVSSGIQYF. The CDR3 DNA reads as TGCAGTGCTAGAGATTTACGGACTAGCGGGGGTGTATCTTCAGGAATTCAGTACTTC.

V usage is TRBV6-5 and J usage is TRBJ2-5; no firm D call. V dropped 5 bases and J dropped 7 bases, with 11 bases sitting between them. The germline V gene has CDR1 MNHEY and CDR2 SVGAGI. The CDR3 has 12 residues. CDR3 region: CASSGDVGTQYF. The CDR3 DNA is TGTGCCAGCAGTGGGGATGTGGGGACCCAGTACTTC.

The J gene is TRBJ1-3, the V gene TRBV7-2; D is possibly TRBD1 (5 bases). Germline loops: CDR1 SGHTA, CDR2 FQGNSA. CDR3 length: 15 amino acids. Trimming removed 3 bases at V and 3 bases at J, with 12 bases between. CDR3 DNA: TGTGCCAGCAGCTTTGGAGGGGTCGGTGGAAACACCATATATTTT. Its translation is CASSFGGVGGNTIYF.

This clonotype was recorded a few times. The chain carries TRBV7-3 and TRBJ2-1; no clear D. Germline CDR1 and CDR2: SGHTA and FQGTGA. Between the trimmed V and J ends, which lost 5 bases and 6 bases, there was a span of 17 bases. The CDR3 sequence is 15 residues long. CDR3 bases: TGTGCCAGCAGCAAAGACTTAACCACTTCCAATGAGCAGTTCTTC. It translates to CASSKDLTTSNEQFF.

This clonotype has at least ten counts. The rearrangement uses TRBV3-1 and TRBJ2-1; possible D gene TRBD2, 5 bases. The V and J ends lost 6 bases and 4 bases respectively, with 19 bases between them. The CDR3 extends over 16 amino acids. Germline loops: CDR1 LGHDT, CDR2 YNNKEL (reference sequence). This chain's CDR3 is CASRGTGLAAYNEQFF. DNA for the CDR3: TGTGCCAGCAGAGGTACTGGACTCGCTGCATACAATGAGCAGTTCTTC.

This clonotype has just a few counts. The chain employs TRBV4-3 and TRBJ1-4; TRBD1 matches 9 bases. CDR1 is LGHNA and CDR2 is YSLEER in the germline V gene. J gave up 8 bases and V 0 bases, and 4 bases lay outside the gene matches. This CDR3 has 15 amino acids. This CDR3 reads CASSQDNRGREKLFF. Written as DNA, the CDR3 is TGCGCCAGCAGCCAAGATAACAGGGGGCGAGAAAAACTGTTTTTT.

This clonotype appeared a few times. The chain carries TRBV27 and TRBJ2-7; D uncertain. Germline CDR1 MNHEY, CDR2 SMNVEV (reference sequence). V shed 2 bases and J shed 1 base, with 6 bases lying between them. This CDR3 region has 13 residues. CDR3 region: CASSLKTSYEQYF. CDR3 coding DNA: TGTGCCAGCAGTTTAAAAACGTCCTACGAGCAGTACTTC.

The V call is TRBV20-1, the J call TRBJ2-7, with D possibly being TRBD1 or TRBD2 (6 bases each). The CDR3 sequence is 13 residues long. CDR1 is DFQATT and CDR2 is SNEGSKA in the germline V gene (reference sequence). Trimming removed 2 bases from V and 7 bases from J, with 15 bases in between. The CDR3 DNA reads TGCAGTGCTAGAAGTCGGGGGCGGGGTGAGCAGTACTTC. Protein: CSARSRGRGEQYF.

This clonotype was recorded at least ten times. The J gene is TRBJ2-1, the V gene TRBV18; 7 nucleotides align to TRBD2. Per the germline V gene, CDR1 is KGHSH and CDR2 is LQKENI. The CDR3 is 15 amino acids. Germline trimming cut 6 bases from V and 4 bases from J; bases unmatched to any gene: 9. CDR3 amino acids: CASSRGLAVYNEQFF. CDR3 DNA sequence: TGTGCCAGCTCCCGAGGGCTAGCGGTATACAATGAGCAGTTCTTC.

There are a few counts of this clonotype. V and J are TRBV29-1 and TRBJ1-2; no definite D call. CDR3 length: 13 residues. Trimming pared 2 bases from V and 8 bases from J, leaving 15 bases between. The germline CDR1 and CDR2 sequences are SQVTM and ANQGSEA. The CDR3 sequence: CSVEMTRSSGYTF. The CDR3 nucleotides read TGCAGCGTTGAAATGACCAGGTCATCCGGCTACACCTTC.

CDR3 protein: CASSQEFYRDEQFF. Here the CDR3 DNA reads TGTGCCAGCAGCCAAGAGTTCTATAGGGATGAGCAGTTCTTC. The chain couples TRBV14 to TRBJ2-1; D remains ambiguous. The V end was cut by 0 bases, the J end by 8 bases, with 11 bases between. The V gene's germline CDR1 is SGHDN and CDR2 FVKESK. This CDR3 spans 14 amino acids.

The rearrangement uses TRBV20-1 and TRBJ2-1; D is unresolved. Deletions cut 0 bases from V and 9 bases from J, with 15 bases between. The CDR3 spans 14 residues. The germline gives CDR1 DFQATT, CDR2 SNEGSKA (reference sequence). The CDR3 sequence is CSARDLPVRTEQFF. The CDR3 DNA follows: TGCAGTGCTAGAGATCTACCGGTACGGACTGAGCAGTTCTTC.

The chain employs TRBV6-5 and TRBJ2-7; 7 nucleotides agree with TRBD2. The CDR3 length is 16 residues. Losses at the gene ends were 0 bases for V and 6 bases for J; bases not matched to a gene: 11. CDR1 is MNHEY and CDR2 is SVGAGI in the germline V gene. As DNA, the CDR3 is TGTGCCAGCAGTTACTCCCCCAGCGGGACCCCCACCGAGCAGTACTTC. Translating gives CASSYSPSGTPTEQYF.

This clonotype was observed a few times. The chain combines TRBV7-2 with TRBJ2-3, with unresolved D. CDR3 length: 14 amino acids. Trimming took off 3 bases at V and 0 bases at J, with 7 bases between the two ends. Looked up from germline, CDR1 is SGHTA and CDR2 is FQGNSA. CDR3 sequence: CASSFSASTDTQYF. CDR3 coding DNA: TGTGCCAGCAGCTTTTCGGCGAGCACAGATACGCAGTATTTT.

The chain carries TRBV7-2 and TRBJ2-1; D is unresolved. CDR1 is SGHTA, CDR2 FQGNSA, per germline. Trimming took 0 bases from V and 0 from J, leaving 15 bases between them. CDR3 length: 18 amino acids. CDR3 region: CASSLARFLYNSYNEQFF. CDR3 nucleotide sequence: TGTGCCAGCAGCTTAGCGCGTTTTCTCTACAACTCCTACAATGAGCAGTTCTTC.

The gene calls are TRBV9 and TRBJ2-2, with D possibly being TRBD1 (6 bases). V was shortened by 7 bases and J by 3 bases, with 10 bases between the two germline ends. The germline CDR1 and CDR2 sequences are SGDLS and YYNGEE. The CDR3 consists of 13 residues. This CDR3 reads CASRNRDTGELFF. CDR3 sequence (DNA): TGTGCCAGCCGAAACAGGGACACCGGGGAGCTGTTTTTT.

The chain carries TRBV5-1 and TRBJ2-3, with D possibly being TRBD1 (6 bases). Germline V gives CDR1 SGHRS, CDR2 YFSETQ. There are 15 residues in the CDR3. The germline V and J ends were trimmed by 0 bases and 7 bases, with 15 bases remaining between them. The CDR3: CASSLGTEPVHTQYF. The CDR3 bases are TGCGCCAGCAGCTTGGGGACAGAGCCGGTCCATACGCAGTATTTT. Full variable domain (outside the CDR3, taken from reference TRBV5-1 and TRBJ2-3): KAGVTQTPRYLIKTRGQQVTLSCSPISGHRSVSWYQQTPGQGLQFLFEYFSETQRNKGNFPGRFSGRQFSNSRSEMNVSTLELGDSALYLCASSLGTEPVHTQYFGPGTRLTVL.

This CDR3 reads CASSLVGGASEQYF. CDR3 nucleotide sequence: TGTGCCAGCAGCTTAGTAGGGGGCGCATCCGAGCAGTACTTC. The rearrangement links TRBV11-2 to TRBJ2-7; 7 bases match TRBD1. Germline CDR1 is SGHAT and CDR2 is FQNNGV. Losses at the gene ends were 1 base for V and 6 bases for J; bases not matched to a gene: 6. The CDR3 sequence is 14 residues long.

At least ten counts were recorded for this clonotype. This chain uses TRBV7-9 with TRBJ2-7; D is unresolved. The V gene's germline CDR1 is SEHNR and CDR2 FQNEAQ (reference sequence). V dropped 5 bases and J dropped 5 bases, with 7 bases sitting between them. The CDR3 spans 11 residues. The CDR3 nucleotides are TGTGCCAGCAGCCCCGGTGACGAGCAGTACTTC. Protein product: CASSPGDEQYF. Using reference TRBV7-9 and TRBJ2-7 for the parts outside the CDR3, the full variable domain is DTGVSQNPRHKITKRGQNVTFRCDPISEHNRLYWYRQTLGQGPEFLTYFQNEAQLEKSRLLSDRFSAERPKGSFSTLEIQRTEQGDSAMYLCASSPGDEQYFGPGTRLTVT.

The rearrangement joins TRBV6-6 to TRBJ1-1; D is unresolved. The CDR3 length is 10 residues. Germline V gives CDR1 MNHNY, CDR2 SVGAGI (reference sequence). Deletions cut 8 bases from V and 6 bases from J, with 7 bases between. The CDR3: CASGFSEAFF. The DNA of the CDR3 is TGTGCCAGCGGTTTTTCTGAAGCTTTCTTT.

Only one count was recorded for this clonotype. The rearrangement uses TRBV30 and TRBJ1-4; a possible D gene is TRBD1 (6 bases). This CDR3 is built from 17 residues. V shed 2 bases and J shed 0 bases, with 16 bases lying between them. Germline V gene lookup returns CDR1 GTSNPN and CDR2 SVGIG (reference sequence). CDR3 region: CAWSLGAAYATNEKLFF. In nucleotides, the CDR3 is TGTGCCTGGAGTCTGGGGGCAGCCTATGCAACTAATGAAAAACTGTTTTTT.

This clonotype occurred a few times. The CDR3 sequence is CSVDLKGETQYF. In nucleotides, the CDR3 is TGCAGCGTTGATTTAAAAGGGGAGACCCAGTACTTC. The chain recombines TRBV29-1 with TRBJ2-5; D is unresolved. The CDR3 totals 12 residues. Per germline, CDR1 SQVTM and CDR2 ANQGSEA. V was pared by 3 bases and J by 5 bases, with 10 bases between.

This chain links TRBV6-5 with TRBJ2-7; D gene unclear. Germline V lookup: CDR1 MNHEY, CDR2 SVGAGI. CDR3 size: 11 residues. With 11 bases removed from V and 2 bases from J, the gap between germline ends came to 10 bases. In DNA form, the CDR3 reads TGTGCCGGATGCTGGACCTACGAGCAGTACTTC. Protein: CAGCWTYEQYF.

V gene TRBV5-1 combines with J gene TRBJ2-3, with 14 nucleotides matching TRBD2. Germline lookup yields CDR1 SGHRS and CDR2 YFSETQ. This CDR3 region has 16 residues. V dropped 6 bases and J dropped 0; count of bases not matched to a gene: 3. CDR3 in amino acids: CASKGLAGASTDTQYF. The CDR3, as DNA: TGCGCCAGCAAGGGACTAGCGGGGGCTAGCACAGATACGCAGTATTTT.

The chain is built from TRBV11-2 and TRBJ2-7, with 12 bases identical to TRBD2. The V segment lost 2 bases and the J segment 3 bases; nucleotides outside the gene matches: 11. Germline CDR1 is SGHAT and CDR2 is FQNNGV. CDR3 size: 18 residues. DNA of the CDR3: TGTGCCAGCAGCTTACGTTCCGGGACTAGCGGGCAACACTACGAGCAGTACTTC. Translating it yields CASSLRSGTSGQHYEQYF.

This rearrangement joins TRBV11-2 to TRBJ2-2; possible D gene TRBD2, 6 bases. The CDR3 length is 15 residues. CDR1 SGHAT and CDR2 FQNNGV come from the germline V gene. V gave up 3 bases and J gave up 3 bases, with 11 bases separating them. CDR3 loop: CASSFAAGDTGELFF. Written as DNA, the CDR3 is TGTGCCAGCAGCTTTGCAGCGGGTGACACCGGGGAGCTGTTTTTT.

The sample holds a few counts of this clonotype. The chain carries TRBV20-1 and TRBJ2-7, with D uncertain. The CDR3 has 14 residues. Germline V gene lookup returns CDR1 DFQATT and CDR2 SNEGSKA (reference sequence). V lost 0 bases and J lost 2, with 11 bases in between. In DNA form, the CDR3 reads TGCAGTGCTAGAGATCTCTCCCGACCCTACGAGCAGTACTTC. It specifies CSARDLSRPYEQYF.

A few counts support this clonotype. J is TRBJ2-5 and V is TRBV29-1; TRBD2 aligns across 7 bases. The CDR3 has 12 amino acids. CDR1 is SQVTM and CDR2 is ANQGSEA in the germline V gene. V lost 5 bases and J lost 4; bases outside the gene matches: 4. CDR3 loop: CSVSGVGETQYF. CDR3 in DNA: TGCAGCGTTAGCGGGGTAGGAGAGACCCAGTACTTC.